The subject of this entry is one TCR beta chain. Assay: immunoSEQ multiplex PCR; the TCRdb copy retains only in-frame clones and omits some. The table has 85,000 to 130,000 clones, less than 95% seen once. This record belongs to a study of T cell changes during pregnancy in multiple sclerosis. Germline V lookup: CDR1 SGHRS, CDR2 YFSETQ. The CDR3 is made up of 17 amino acids. The V segment lost 4 bases and the J segment 2 bases; nucleotides outside the gene matches: 6. Sequenced here: peripheral blood, sampled before pregnancy. The chain links TRBV5-1 to TRBJ2-5; 15 positions match TRBD2. The TCR comes from a female donor with multiple sclerosis, enrolled in a pregnancy study. This CDR3 is CASSQGLAGGYQETQYF. CDR3 nucleotides: TGCGCCAGCAGCCAGGGACTAGCGGGGGGCTATCAAGAGACCCAGTACTTC. Complete variable domain (other parts from reference TRBV5-1 and TRBJ2-5): KAGVTQTPRYLIKTRGQQVTLSCSPISGHRSVSWYQQTPGQGLQFLFEYFSETQRNKGNFPGRFSGRQFSNSRSEMNVSTLELGDSALYLCASSQGLAGGYQETQYFGPGTRLLVL.